One sample yielded the 13 T cell receptor beta chains listed below, sequenced in a study of blood T cells in healthy people across ages. For the second PCR, which ran for about 7 to 11 cycles, a sample-barcoded 5' primer and a J-beta primer mix were used. MiXCR was run by TCRdb on the 5' RACE reads, yielding one entry per CDR3 protein. The sample carries around 1.7 million distinct CDR3 sequences, about 28% recorded once. The sample consisted of blood. The receptors here all came from a woman younger than 45 in good health.

This chain joins TRBV12-3 or TRBV12-4 and TRBJ1-5, with D maybe TRBD1 (6 bases). The CDR3 extends over 16 amino acids. Trimming stripped 7 bases from V and 5 bases from J, with 21 bases between. This CDR3 reads CASNRLRGGGDQPQHF. As DNA, the CDR3 is TGTGCCAGCAACCGCTTACGGGGGGGCGGAGATCAGCCCCAGCATTTT.

Comments on this clonotype: One end of the junction fails to match germline, which may point to a read error. The J gene is TRBJ1-1, the V gene TRBV10-3, with 7 bases matching TRBD1. The CDR3 length is 13 residues. The germline V gene has CDR1 ENHRY and CDR2 SYGVKD. The CDR3 DNA is TGTGCCATCAGTACAGGGGTGAACACTGTAGCTTTCTTT. Its protein product is CAISTGVNTVAFF.

V is TRBV10-3 and J is TRBJ2-3; TRBD2 matches at 7 bases. This CDR3 is 15 amino acids long. Losses at the gene ends were 6 bases for V and 2 bases for J; bases not matched to a gene: 8. From germline, CDR1 is ENHRY and CDR2 SYGVKD. CDR3 nucleotides: TGTGCCATCAGCCTCGGGACTACCGACACAGATACGCAGTATTTT. As protein: CAISLGTTDTDTQYF.

This clonotype was seen only a few times. V gene TRBV6-5 combines with J gene TRBJ2-5, with D perhaps TRBD2 (6 bases). The germline gives CDR1 MNHEY, CDR2 SVGAGI. This CDR3 contains 14 residues. The germline V and J ends were trimmed by 5 bases and 4 bases, with 14 bases remaining between them. In nucleotides, the CDR3 is TGTGCCAGCAGTAGGGACTGGGGACTAGAGACCCAGTACTTC. Protein sequence: CASSRDWGLETQYF.

This clonotype was counted between two and nine times. The chain links TRBV10-1 to TRBJ2-1; TRBD2 aligns across 9 bases. J lost 2 bases, V lost 10 bases, and 9 bases had no gene match. Germline CDR1 WNHNN, CDR2 SYGVQD (reference sequence). The CDR3 totals 15 residues. The CDR3 here is CATSALAGTYNEQFF. DNA of the CDR3: TGCGCCACGAGCGCCCTAGCGGGGACCTACAATGAGCAGTTCTTC.

This clonotype was seen more than once but under ten times. The chain employs TRBV20-1 and TRBJ1-2, with D possibly TRBD1 on 6 matching bases. Trimming cost V 4 bases and J 3 bases, with 15 bases left between them. The CDR3 is 14 residues long. Germline V gene lookup returns CDR1 DFQATT and CDR2 SNEGSKA (reference sequence). As DNA, the CDR3 is TGCAGTGCTAAGGACAGTAAAGGGGACTATGGCTACACCTTC. It yields the protein CSAKDSKGDYGYTF.

This clonotype was counted a few times. This chain uses TRBV20-1 with TRBJ1-2, with unresolved D. Between the trimmed V and J ends, which lost 0 bases and 4 bases, there was a span of 12 bases. The CDR3 is 14 amino acids. The V gene's germline CDR1 is DFQATT and CDR2 SNEGSKA (reference sequence). The CDR3 nucleotides read TGCAGTGCTAGAGATCTAAACAGAGCCTATGGCTACACCTTC. This codes for CSARDLNRAYGYTF.

This clonotype was seen at least ten times. The rearrangement uses TRBV10-3 and TRBJ2-1, with 7 positions matching TRBD2. The CDR3 length is 12 residues. Germline CDR1 and CDR2: ENHRY and SYGVKD. V lost 8 bases and J lost 9; bases outside the gene matches: 7. CDR3 residues: CAIWREGGEQFF. CDR3 nucleotides: TGTGCCATCTGGAGGGAGGGCGGTGAGCAGTTCTTC.

CDR3 in DNA: TGTGCCAGCAGTCCGACGAGACAGATTAGCAATCAGCCCCAGCATTTT. Residues: CASSPTRQISNQPQHF. The chain joins TRBV12-3 or TRBV12-4 to TRBJ1-5, with a tentative D call TRBD1 (5 bases). Between the trimmed V and J ends, which lost 5 bases and 0 bases, there was a span of 14 bases. The CDR3 has 16 amino acids.

The CDR3 sequence is CASSQRQGLGYGYTF. The DNA for the CDR3 is TGCGCCAGCAGCCAGAGGCAGGGACTAGGCTATGGCTACACCTTC. This chain links TRBV4-3 with TRBJ1-2; perhaps TRBD1 as D (5 bases). The germline V and J ends were trimmed by 3 bases and 4 bases, with 15 bases remaining between them. The CDR3 is made up of 15 amino acids. Per the germline V gene, CDR1 is LGHNA and CDR2 is YSLEER.

This chain links TRBV12-3 or TRBV12-4 with TRBJ2-3; D might be TRBD1 (6 bases). V was clipped by 4 bases and J by 4 bases, with 15 bases between them. The CDR3 has 15 residues. The CDR3 DNA follows: TGTGCCAGCAGTTCTTGGGACACAGTAGCAGATACGCAGTATTTT. This translates into CASSSWDTVADTQYF.

The chain couples TRBV6-2 or TRBV6-3 to TRBJ2-4, with 8 bases lining up with TRBD2. The DNA end is more similar to TRBJ2-7, so the J call may be wrong. This CDR3 comprises 14 residues. The germline V gene has CDR1 MNHEY and CDR2 SVGEGT. CDR3 protein: CASITAGVVCEQYF. CDR3 bases: TGTGCCAGCATCACAGCGGGGGTTGTCTGCGAGCAGTACTTC.

This clonotype was counted many times. V usage is TRBV7-2 and J usage is TRBJ2-7, with TRBD1 identical over 8 bases. The CDR3 covers 13 residues. The trim removed 4 bases at V and 4 bases at J, leaving 3 bases unmatched. Looked up from germline, CDR1 is SGHTA and CDR2 is FQGNSA. In DNA, the CDR3 is TGTGCCAGCAGCTCGGGACAGGAATACGAGCAGTACTTC. Encoded protein: CASSSGQEYEQYF.